The 5 T cell receptor beta chains below come from one sample, sequenced in a study of blood T cell repertoires in COVID-19. Here immunoSEQ multiplex PCR was the method, and the copy in TCRdb shows in-frame clones only, minus some. The sample shows 160,000 or so clones, more than 70% of them seen only once. Sequenced: PBMCs or T cells enriched from blood (not recorded which). These receptors originate from a man in his sixties who had recovered from COVID-19.

In its sample, this clone was seen once. The chain employs TRBV7-3 and TRBJ2-2; tentatively, D is TRBD2 (5 bases). Germline V gene sequence: CDR1 SGHTA, CDR2 FQGTGA. The CDR3 runs 16 residues. V lost 4 bases to trimming and J lost 4 bases, with 16 bases between them. The CDR3 DNA reads as TGTGCCAGCAGCTACTTAAAGGCGGGCGGCACCGGGGAGCTGTTTTTT. The encoded protein is CASSYLKAGGTGELFF.

V and J are TRBV7-8 and TRBJ2-2, with 7 nucleotides matching TRBD1. Germline V gene sequence: CDR1 SGHVS, CDR2 FQNEAQ. The V and J ends lost 2 bases and 2 bases, in that order; junction bases with no gene match: 5. CDR3 length: 16 residues. CDR3 bases: TGTGCCAGCAGCTTATCCGACAGGGCCAACACCGGGGAGCTGTTTTTT. Translating it yields CASSLSDRANTGELFF.

This clone was seen just once. The chain carries TRBV27 and TRBJ1-6; TRBD1 matches 8 bases. The ends lost 3 bases at V and 7 bases at J; junction bases unmatched: 17. CDR1 and CDR2 from the germline V gene are MNHEY and SMNVEV (reference sequence). The CDR3 spans 19 residues. CDR3 residues: CASSFRQGTGAQKNSPLHF. In nucleotides, the CDR3 is TGTGCCAGCAGTTTCCGCCAGGGGACAGGCGCGCAAAAGAATTCACCCCTCCACTTT.

CDR3 sequence: CASSLEGWARTGELFF. In DNA, the CDR3 is TGCGCCAGCAGCTTGGAGGGGTGGGCGAGGACCGGGGAGCTGTTTTTT. V gene TRBV5-1 combines with J gene TRBJ2-2; D is possibly TRBD1 (5 bases). The V end lost 0 bases, the J end lost 5 bases, and 14 bases lay between the germline ends. This CDR3 region has 16 residues. The germline V gene has CDR1 SGHRS and CDR2 YFSETQ.

This chain connects TRBV28 to TRBJ2-7; D not certain. V lost 6 bases, J lost 2 bases, and 11 bases lay in between. Germline CDR1 MDHEN, CDR2 SYDVKM. The CDR3 runs to 13 residues. The CDR3 DNA follows: TGTGCCAGCAGCCCCCCTCCAGCCTACGAGCAGTACTTC. As protein: CASSPPPAYEQYF.